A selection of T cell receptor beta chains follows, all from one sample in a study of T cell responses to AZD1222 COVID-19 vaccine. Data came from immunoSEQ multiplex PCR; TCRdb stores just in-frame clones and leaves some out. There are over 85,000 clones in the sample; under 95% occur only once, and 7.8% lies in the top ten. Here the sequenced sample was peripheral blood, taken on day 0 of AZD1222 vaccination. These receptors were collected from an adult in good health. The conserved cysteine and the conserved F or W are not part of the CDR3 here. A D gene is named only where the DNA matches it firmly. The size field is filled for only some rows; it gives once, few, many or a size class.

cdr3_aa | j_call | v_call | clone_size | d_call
ASSESNEQY | TRBJ2-7 | TRBV6-1 | NA | NA
ATSRGTGMTEAF | TRBJ1-1 | TRBV15 | many | TRBD1
ASLASPGGSPLH | TRBJ1-6 | TRBV6-5 | NA | NA
ASSLIGGQIYGYT | TRBJ1-2 | TRBV7-2 | NA | NA
ASSLAGTRDTEAF | TRBJ1-1 | TRBV5-1 | NA | NA
ASSEGNTEAF | TRBJ1-1 | TRBV10-1 | NA | NA
ATSVSTGLQPQH | TRBJ1-5 | TRBV24-1 | NA | TRBD1
ASSGGADTGELF | TRBJ2-2 | TRBV6-5 | many | TRBD2
ASSPAGYSNQPQH | TRBJ1-5 | TRBV7-6 | NA | NA
ASSLVLPRRGATYEQY | TRBJ2-7 | TRBV7-8 | NA | TRBD2
ASSLASGADTQY | TRBJ2-3 | TRBV10-1 | NA | NA
ASSSSRRAEAF | TRBJ1-1 | TRBV11-3 | NA | NA
ASSLTQDGYT | TRBJ1-2 | TRBV5-1 | once | NA
ASSADSNIQY | TRBJ2-4 | TRBV2 | NA | NA
ASSQDVGQGAEQY | TRBJ2-7 | TRBV3-1/TRBV3-2 | NA | TRBD1
ATSDPADSRQY | TRBJ2-7 | TRBV24-1 | NA | NA
ASSLVGINSPLH | TRBJ1-6 | TRBV5-4 | NA | NA
ASSLYWTGNYEQY | TRBJ2-7 | TRBV27 | NA | TRBD1
ATSRDRLRAYEQY | TRBJ2-7 | TRBV15 | NA | NA
ASSPPGETATGNTIY | TRBJ1-3 | TRBV18 | NA | NA
AGGQGDYGYT | TRBJ1-2 | TRBV24-1 | few | TRBD1
ASSCTSGDSYNEQF | TRBJ2-1 | TRBV27 | NA | TRBD2